This entry lists 20 T cell receptor beta chains sequenced from one sample in a study of blood T cell repertoires in COVID-19. The table came from immunoSEQ multiplex PCR; TCRdb's copy has only in-frame clones and leaves some out. The sample records approximately 150,000 clones, approximately 91% being singletons. The specimen sequenced was peripheral blood. These receptors originate from a man younger than 35 with COVID-19, enrolled during active disease.

The V gene is TRBV3-1 (or the pseudogene TRBV3-2), the J gene TRBJ2-2, with D tentatively TRBD2 (6 bases). V lost 1 base to trimming and J lost 7 bases, with 19 bases between them. The CDR3 loop spans 17 amino acids. Germline assignment: CDR1 LGHDT and CDR2 YNNKEL (reference sequence). This chain's CDR3 is CASSQGLLGSAGGELFF. CDR3 bases: TGTGCCAGCAGCCAAGGTCTTCTCGGGAGTGCCGGCGGGGAGCTGTTTTTT.

This clone was found a few times. V usage is TRBV11-2 and J usage is TRBJ2-7; D remains ambiguous. Germline V gives CDR1 SGHAT, CDR2 FQNNGV. The CDR3 spans 13 residues. V shed 1 base and J shed 3 bases, with 7 bases lying between them. The CDR3 reads CASSLAGFYEQYF. For the CDR3, the DNA is TGTGCCAGCAGCTTAGCGGGTTTCTACGAGCAGTACTTC. The full variable domain, with the rest looked up from reference TRBV11-2 and TRBJ2-7, is EAGVAQSPRYKIIEKRQSVAFWCNPISGHATLYWYQQILGQGPKLLIQFQNNGVVDDSQLPKDRFSAERLKGVDSTLKIQPAKLEDSAVYLCASSLAGFYEQYFGPGTRLTVT.

As DNA, the CDR3 is TGCGCCAGCAGCCAAACGACTAGCGGGAGATACGAGCAGTACTTC. Its protein product is CASSQTTSGRYEQYF. The chain recombines TRBV4-3 with TRBJ2-7, with 12 bases matching TRBD2. The CDR3 has 15 residues. The V and J ends lost 2 bases and 4 bases, in that order; junction bases with no gene match: 3. Germline V gives CDR1 LGHNA, CDR2 YSLEER.

The gene calls are TRBV3-1 (or the pseudogene TRBV3-2) and TRBJ2-1; TRBD1 might be the D (5 bases). Per the germline V gene, CDR1 is LGHDT and CDR2 is YNNKEL (reference sequence). CDR3 length: 13 residues. V shed 4 bases and J shed 4 bases, with 8 bases lying between them. CDR3 protein: CASSLGPYNEQFF. The CDR3 DNA reads as TGTGCCAGCAGCCTGGGGCCGTACAATGAGCAGTTCTTC.

This chain links TRBV19 with TRBJ2-1; 10 bases map to TRBD1. Germline V lookup: CDR1 LNHDA, CDR2 SQIVND (reference sequence). The CDR3 has 16 residues. Trimming at V came to 4 bases and at J to 2 bases, leaving 5 bases not matched to a gene. CDR3 DNA: TGTGCCAGTAGTAGGGGACAGGGGACCACCTACAATGAGCAGTTCTTC. Protein product: CASSRGQGTTYNEQFF.

The chain recombines TRBV6-2 or TRBV6-3 with TRBJ1-2; TRBD1 is a possible D gene (5 bases). Deletions cut 2 bases from V and 8 bases from J, with 12 bases between. This CDR3 comprises 13 residues. CDR1 and CDR2 from the germline V gene are MNHEY and SVGEGT. CDR3 coding DNA: TGTGCCAGCAGTTACAGAGGGGACTGGGGCTACACCTTC. It codes for CASSYRGDWGYTF.

The chain is built from TRBV5-4 and TRBJ2-7; 16 positions match TRBD2. The CDR3 covers 19 residues. CDR1 is SGHNT and CDR2 is YYREEE in the germline V gene (reference sequence). After removal of 2 bases from V and 3 bases from J, the junction contained 11 bases not matched to a gene. The CDR3 reads CASSFEPGLAGGPHYEQYF. The CDR3 region has the DNA TGTGCCAGCAGCTTCGAACCGGGACTAGCGGGAGGGCCTCACTACGAGCAGTACTTC.

The chain links TRBV6-6 to TRBJ1-4; TRBD1 aligns across 8 bases. CDR3 length: 13 amino acids. Germline V gives CDR1 MNHNY, CDR2 SVGAGI (reference sequence). The ends lost 8 bases at V and 8 bases at J; junction bases unmatched: 7. The chain's CDR3 is CASLGTGGEKLFF. For the CDR3, the DNA is TGTGCCAGCCTGGGGACAGGAGGGGAAAAACTGTTTTTT.

Only a few counts were recorded for this clone. This sequence joins TRBV7-2 and TRBJ1-6, with D uncertain. Germline CDR1 is SGHTA and CDR2 is FQGNSA. Trimming pared 1 base from V and 10 bases from J, leaving 14 bases between. The CDR3 loop spans 15 amino acids. CDR3 coding DNA: TGTGCCAGCAGCTTAGTACGGTCAGGAGGGTCACCCCTCCACTTT. Translated, it gives CASSLVRSGGSPLHF. The whole variable domain, filled in from reference TRBV7-2 and TRBJ1-6, reads GAGVSQSPSNKVTEKGKDVELRCDPISGHTALYWYRQSLGQGLEFLIYFQGNSAPDKSGLPSDRFSAERTGGSVSTLTIQRTQQEDSAVYLCASSLVRSGGSPLHFGNGTRLTVT.

V and J are TRBV12-3 or TRBV12-4 and TRBJ2-7; perhaps TRBD1 as D (5 bases). The CDR3 runs to 13 residues. V lost 3 bases and J lost 1, with 7 bases in between. CDR3 in amino acids: CASSFQGSYEQYF. CDR3 nucleotide sequence: TGTGCCAGCAGTTTCCAGGGTTCCTACGAGCAGTACTTC.

This clone was seen a single time. J is TRBJ1-5 and V is TRBV27, with TRBD1 matching 9 bases. Germline V gene data show CDR1 as MNHEY and CDR2 as SMNVEV (reference sequence). This CDR3 comprises 14 residues. V was clipped by 6 bases and J by 4 bases; unmatched bases: 4. CDR3 amino acids: CASRPGQGNQPQHF. CDR3 coding DNA: TGTGCCAGCAGACCCGGACAGGGGAATCAGCCCCAGCATTTT.

V gene TRBV9 combines with J gene TRBJ1-3; 12 nucleotides agree with TRBD1. This CDR3 spans 18 amino acids. V shed 2 bases and J 3 bases; nucleotides not matched to a gene: 9. Germline CDR1 is SGDLS and CDR2 is YYNGEE. CDR3 sequence: CASSVSGTGGSGGNTIYF. The CDR3 DNA reads as TGTGCCAGCAGCGTCTCCGGGACAGGGGGCAGTGGTGGAAACACCATATATTTT.

The rearrangement joins TRBV9 to TRBJ2-1, with 8 bases that match TRBD2. Trimming cost V 4 bases and J 9 bases; bases outside gene matches: 9. There are 14 residues in the CDR3. The germline V gene has CDR1 SGDLS and CDR2 YYNGEE. The CDR3 sequence is CASSSGLGVGEQFF. As DNA, the CDR3 is TGTGCCAGCAGCTCGGGACTAGGGGTGGGTGAGCAGTTCTTC. Full variable domain (outside the CDR3, taken from reference TRBV9 and TRBJ2-1): DSGVTQTPKHLITATGQRVTLRCSPRSGDLSVYWYQQSLDQGLQFLIQYYNGEERAKGNILERFSAQQFPDLHSELNLSSLELGDSALYFCASSSGLGVGEQFFGPGTRLTVL.

The chain employs TRBV12-3 or TRBV12-4 and TRBJ2-1; possibly TRBD1 for D (5 bases). The CDR3 runs to 11 residues. The V end was cut by 6 bases, the J end by 9 bases, with 9 bases between. CDR3 nucleotide sequence: TGTGCCAGCAGCCAGGGTAGTGAGCAGTTCTTC. Translating it yields CASSQGSEQFF.

This rearrangement joins TRBV12-3 or TRBV12-4 to TRBJ1-2; 7 bases line up with TRBD1. The CDR3 covers 13 residues. With 6 bases clipped from V and 7 bases from J, the junction kept 8 bases outside the gene matches. DNA for the CDR3: TGTGCCAGCAGCCCTACAGGGGTCTCTGGCTACACCTTC. It encodes CASSPTGVSGYTF.

V and J are TRBV5-1 and TRBJ2-5, with D hard to call. CDR1 is SGHRS, CDR2 YFSETQ, per germline. This CDR3 comprises 13 residues. V dropped 0 bases and J dropped 2 bases, with 5 bases sitting between them. The CDR3 nucleotides are TGCGCCAGCAGCTTGGGGCAGCAAGAGACCCAGTACTTC. Translation: CASSLGQQETQYF.

V is TRBV5-4 and J is TRBJ1-2; 9 bases match TRBD1. The CDR3 runs to 14 residues. Germline lookup yields CDR1 SGHNT and CDR2 YYREEE (reference sequence). V was pared by 4 bases and J by 5 bases, with 6 bases of the junction left unmatched. DNA of the CDR3: TGTGCCAGCAGCGCCGGGACAGGGAAATATGGCTACACCTTC. The encoded protein is CASSAGTGKYGYTF.

The J gene is TRBJ2-7, the V gene TRBV19; 11 nucleotides agree with TRBD2. This CDR3 region has 15 residues. The junction had 8 bases not matched to a gene; V was cut back by 6 bases and J by 4 bases. Germline values: CDR1 LNHDA, CDR2 SQIVND (reference sequence). CDR3 region: CASSRLAGSTYEQYF. The CDR3, as DNA: TGTGCCAGTAGCCGACTAGCGGGAAGTACTTACGAGCAGTACTTC.

The CDR3 is CAWGTGTRVNEQFF. DNA of the CDR3: TGTGCCTGGGGGACCGGGACTAGGGTAAATGAGCAGTTCTTC. The V and J genes are TRBV30 and TRBJ2-1, with TRBD2 identical over 8 bases. The length of the CDR3 is 14 residues. The V gene end was trimmed by 5 bases and the J gene end by 7 bases; junction bases not matched to a gene: 10. Germline CDR1 GTSNPN, CDR2 SVGIG (reference sequence).

This chain uses TRBV28 with TRBJ2-7; D possibly corresponds to TRBD2 (5 bases). CDR1 is MDHEN, CDR2 SYDVKM, per germline. V lost 6 bases and J lost 7, with 13 bases in between. This CDR3 is built from 12 residues. In DNA form, the CDR3 reads TGTGCCAGCAGCCAAGGTTCGGGGGAGCAGTACTTC. This translates into CASSQGSGEQYF.